The clone carrying this T cell receptor beta chain was found many times. The antigen is unknown. CDR1 and CDR2 from the germline V gene are SGHAT and FQDESV (reference sequence). The CDR3 runs 14 residues. Trimming removed 8 bases at V and 4 bases at J, with 12 bases between. TCRdb independently ran MiXCR on the reads; one entry per CDR3 protein. The profile covers 300,000 to 400,000 distinct CDR3 sequences, with roughly 9.5% appearing a single time and about 4.5% taken by the ten largest. The sample originates from a study of T cell repertoires in cytomegalovirus infection. On the study more broadly: Public TCR beta signature analysis indicated the presence of both CMV infection and matching HLA type.

Study observations and caveats: In two of eight donors, the top clonotype was HLA-C-restricted CMV-specific. Frequencies of public TCR beta families were cumulated, and this identified carriers of CMV plus the relevant HLA.

V gene TRBV11-1 combines with J gene TRBJ2-6; D uncertain. Material: PBMCs. The receptor comes from a human donor in good health (CMV status not recorded). Some clones in this sample may be carry-over from other donors' samples. DNA for the CDR3: TGTGCCAGCGGGCGACGACGAGGGGCCAACGTCCTGACTTTC. Its protein is CASGRRRGANVLTF.